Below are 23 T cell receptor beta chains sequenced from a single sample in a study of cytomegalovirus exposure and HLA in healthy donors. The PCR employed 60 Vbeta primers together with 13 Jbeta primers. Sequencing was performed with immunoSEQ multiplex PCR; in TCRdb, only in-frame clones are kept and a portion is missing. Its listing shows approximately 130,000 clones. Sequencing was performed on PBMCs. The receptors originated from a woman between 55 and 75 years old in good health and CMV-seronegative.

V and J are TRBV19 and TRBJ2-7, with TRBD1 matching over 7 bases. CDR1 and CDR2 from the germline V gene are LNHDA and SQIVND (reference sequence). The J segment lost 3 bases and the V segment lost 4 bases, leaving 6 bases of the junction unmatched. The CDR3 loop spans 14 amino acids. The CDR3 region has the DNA TGTGCCAGTAGTACAACCCCAGGGGGCTACGAGCAGTACTTC. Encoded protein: CASSTTPGGYEQYF.

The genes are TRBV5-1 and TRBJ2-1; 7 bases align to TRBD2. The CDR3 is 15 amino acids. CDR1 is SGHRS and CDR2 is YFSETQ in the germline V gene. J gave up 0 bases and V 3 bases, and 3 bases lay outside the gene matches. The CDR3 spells CASSSGGGSYNEQFF. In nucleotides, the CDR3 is TGCGCCAGCAGCTCTGGGGGGGGCTCCTACAATGAGCAGTTCTTC.

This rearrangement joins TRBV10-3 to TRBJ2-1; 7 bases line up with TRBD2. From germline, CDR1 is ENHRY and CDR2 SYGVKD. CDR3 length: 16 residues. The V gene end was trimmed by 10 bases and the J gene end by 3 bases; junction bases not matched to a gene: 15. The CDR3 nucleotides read TGTGCCAGCCAATTTGGGAGCGGGGCGGGCTACAATGAGCAGTTCTTC. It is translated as CASQFGSGAGYNEQFF.

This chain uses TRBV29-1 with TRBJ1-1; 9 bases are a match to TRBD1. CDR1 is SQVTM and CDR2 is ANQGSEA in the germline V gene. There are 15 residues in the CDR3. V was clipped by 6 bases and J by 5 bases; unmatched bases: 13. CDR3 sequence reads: CSVLPGQGVGTEAFF. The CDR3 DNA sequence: TGCAGCGTCCTCCCGGGACAGGGAGTAGGAACTGAAGCTTTCTTT.

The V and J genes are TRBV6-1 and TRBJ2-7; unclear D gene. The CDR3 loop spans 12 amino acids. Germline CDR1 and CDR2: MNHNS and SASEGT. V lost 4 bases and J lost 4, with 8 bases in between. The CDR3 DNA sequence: TGTGCCAGCAGTGGATCGGGTTACGAGCAGTACTTC. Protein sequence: CASSGSGYEQYF.

Here the CDR3 reads CASRDSPEQYF. CDR3 sequence (DNA): TGTGCCAGCCGGGACAGCCCCGAGCAGTACTTC. V gene TRBV2 combines with J gene TRBJ2-7; 7 bases are shared with TRBD1. Germline V gives CDR1 SNHLY, CDR2 FYNNEI. This CDR3 has 11 residues. The ends lost 8 bases at V and 6 bases at J; junction bases unmatched: 4. Drawing the rest from reference TRBV2 and TRBJ2-7, the complete variable domain is EPEVTQTPSHQVTQMGQEVILRCVPISNHLYFYWYRQILGQKVEFLVSFYNNEISEKSEIFDDQFSVERPDGSNFTLKIRSTKLEDSAMYFCASRDSPEQYFGPGTRLTVT.

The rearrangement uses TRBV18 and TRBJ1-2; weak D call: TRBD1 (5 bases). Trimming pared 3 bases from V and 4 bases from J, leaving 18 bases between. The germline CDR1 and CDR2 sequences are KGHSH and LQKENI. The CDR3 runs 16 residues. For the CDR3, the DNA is TGTGCCAGCTCACCCCTGACAGATACTGAAGCCTATGGCTACACCTTC. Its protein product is CASSPLTDTEAYGYTF.

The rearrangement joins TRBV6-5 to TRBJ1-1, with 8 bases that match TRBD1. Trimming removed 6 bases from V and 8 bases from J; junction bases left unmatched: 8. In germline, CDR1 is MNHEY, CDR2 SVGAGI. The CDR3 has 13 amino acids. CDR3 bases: TGTGCCAGCAGGGGGACAGGAGCGAGAGAAGCTTTCTTT. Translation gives CASRGTGAREAFF.

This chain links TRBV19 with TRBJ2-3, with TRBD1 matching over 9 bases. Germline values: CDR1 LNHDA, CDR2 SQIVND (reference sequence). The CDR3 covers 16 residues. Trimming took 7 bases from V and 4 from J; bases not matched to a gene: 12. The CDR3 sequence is CASTTTGTGRADTQYF. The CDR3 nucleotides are TGTGCCAGTACTACGACCGGGACAGGGAGAGCAGATACGCAGTATTTT.

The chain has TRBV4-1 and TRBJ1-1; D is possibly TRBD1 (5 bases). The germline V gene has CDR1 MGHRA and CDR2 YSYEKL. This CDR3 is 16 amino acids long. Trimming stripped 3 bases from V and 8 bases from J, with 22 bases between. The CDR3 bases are TGCGCCAGCAGCCAGGGGAGGTGGCAGGGCTCCCCCGAAGCTTTCTTT. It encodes CASSQGRWQGSPEAFF.

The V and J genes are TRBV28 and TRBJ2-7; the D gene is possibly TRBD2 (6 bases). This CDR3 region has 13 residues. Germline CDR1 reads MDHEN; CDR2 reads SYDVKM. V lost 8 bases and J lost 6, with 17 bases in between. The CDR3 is CASRLSGVGEQYF. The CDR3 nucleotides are TGTGCCAGCCGACTCTCGGGGGTCGGCGAGCAGTACTTC.

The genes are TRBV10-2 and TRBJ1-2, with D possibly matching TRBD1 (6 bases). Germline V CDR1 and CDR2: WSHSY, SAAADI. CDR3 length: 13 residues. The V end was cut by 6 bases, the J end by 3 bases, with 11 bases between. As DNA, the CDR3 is TGCGCCAGCAGCGAAGGGGGGGACTATGGCTACACCTTC. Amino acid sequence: CASSEGGDYGYTF.

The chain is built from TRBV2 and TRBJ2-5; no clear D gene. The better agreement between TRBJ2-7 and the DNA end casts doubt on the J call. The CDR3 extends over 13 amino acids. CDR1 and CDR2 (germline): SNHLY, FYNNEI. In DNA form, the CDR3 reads TGTGCCAGCAGTCCTCAAGACACGGCCGAGCAGTACTTC. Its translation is CASSPQDTAEQYF.

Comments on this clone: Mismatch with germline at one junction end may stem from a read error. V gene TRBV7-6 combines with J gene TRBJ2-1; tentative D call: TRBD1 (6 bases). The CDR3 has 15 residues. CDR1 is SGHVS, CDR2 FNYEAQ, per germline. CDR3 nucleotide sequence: TGTGCCAGCAGCTTAGGGGACACTTCCTACAATGAGCAGCTCTTC. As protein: CASSLGDTSYNEQLF.

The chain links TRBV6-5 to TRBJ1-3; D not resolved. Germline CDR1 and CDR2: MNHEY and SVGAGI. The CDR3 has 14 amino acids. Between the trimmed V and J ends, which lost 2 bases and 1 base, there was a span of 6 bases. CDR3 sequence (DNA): TGTGCCAGCAGTTACGGCCTGTCTGGAAACACCATATATTTT. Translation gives CASSYGLSGNTIYF.

The CDR3 DNA sequence: TGTGCCAGCAGACGGGGGGGGGCCTCCTACGAGCAGTACTTC. Residues: CASRRGGASYEQYF. The rearrangement links TRBV27 to TRBJ2-7, with 8 positions matching TRBD2. V shed 6 bases and J 0 bases; nucleotides not matched to a gene: 4. The CDR3 consists of 14 residues. CDR1 is MNHEY, CDR2 SMNVEV, per germline (reference sequence).

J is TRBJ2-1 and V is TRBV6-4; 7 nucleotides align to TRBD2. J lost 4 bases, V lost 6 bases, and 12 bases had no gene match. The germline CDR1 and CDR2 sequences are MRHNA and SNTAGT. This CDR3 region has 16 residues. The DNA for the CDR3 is TGTGCCAGCAGAGCCTGGGCGGCTAGCGGTTACAATGAGCAGTTCTTC. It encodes CASRAWAASGYNEQFF.

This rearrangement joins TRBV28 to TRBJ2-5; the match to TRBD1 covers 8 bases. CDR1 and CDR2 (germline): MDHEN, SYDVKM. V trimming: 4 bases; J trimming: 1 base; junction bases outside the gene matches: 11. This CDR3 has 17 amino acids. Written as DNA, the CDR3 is TGTGCCAGCAGTTCCCACAGGGGGAGCGGTGCCCAAGAGACCCAGTACTTC. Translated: CASSSHRGSGAQETQYF.

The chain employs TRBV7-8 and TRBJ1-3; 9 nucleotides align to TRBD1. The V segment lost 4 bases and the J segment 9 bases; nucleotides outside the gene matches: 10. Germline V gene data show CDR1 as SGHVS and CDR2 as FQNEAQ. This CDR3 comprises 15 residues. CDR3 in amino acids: CASSSTGTGMATIYF. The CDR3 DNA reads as TGTGCCAGCAGCTCGACCGGGACAGGGATGGCCACCATATATTTT.

The CDR3 protein is CASSRGSSTDTQYF. The CDR3 DNA is TGCGCCAGCTCACGGGGGTCTAGCACAGATACGCAGTATTTT. The chain recombines TRBV5-1 with TRBJ2-3; TRBD2 is a possible D gene (6 bases). Trimming took 7 bases from V and 0 from J, leaving 12 bases between them. The germline V gene has CDR1 SGHRS and CDR2 YFSETQ. The CDR3 is made up of 14 amino acids.

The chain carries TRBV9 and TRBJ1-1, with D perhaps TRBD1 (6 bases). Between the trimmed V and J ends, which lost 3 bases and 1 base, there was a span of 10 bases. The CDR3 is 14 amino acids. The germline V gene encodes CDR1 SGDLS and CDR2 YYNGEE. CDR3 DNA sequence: TGTGCCAGCAGCGGATTGACAGGGAACACTGAAGCTTTCTTT. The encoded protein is CASSGLTGNTEAFF.

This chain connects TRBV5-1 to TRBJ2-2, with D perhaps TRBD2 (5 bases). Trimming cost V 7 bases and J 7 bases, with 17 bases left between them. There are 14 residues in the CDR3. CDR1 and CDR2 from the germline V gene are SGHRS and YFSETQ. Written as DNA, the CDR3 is TGCGCCAGCGCCGGACTGGTCGGGCGCGGGGAGCTGTTTTTT. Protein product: CASAGLVGRGELFF.

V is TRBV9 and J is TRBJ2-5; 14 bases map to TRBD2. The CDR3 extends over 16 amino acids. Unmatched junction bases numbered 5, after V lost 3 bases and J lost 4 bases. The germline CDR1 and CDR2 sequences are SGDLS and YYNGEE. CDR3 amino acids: CASSAEGLAGVETQYF. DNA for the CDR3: TGTGCCAGCAGCGCCGAGGGACTAGCGGGGGTAGAGACCCAGTACTTC.